This TCR beta chain came from a study of T-cell memory formation after mild COVID-19. Study as a whole: Largely, TCR clusters stayed within a single donor. Study conclusions and caveats: Researchers could not confirm that second-wave clones peaking on day 37 targeted SARS-CoV-2. Clones contracting across day 15 to 85 had a balanced CD4/CD8 profile; later expanding clones leaned CD4+. Contracting CD4+ clones were located mainly in CM and EM, and CD8+ clones in EMRA.

A remark on this clonotype: Its antigen is unknown.

TCRdb independently ran MiXCR on the 5' RACE reads; one entry per CDR3 protein. The sample includes under 450,000 distinct CDR3 sequences, approximately 14% of them seen just once. The sample comprised PBMCs or a T cell subset sorted from them (not recorded which). This clonotype originated in a man between 18 and 35 years old who had mild COVID-19 (a few samples of this study predate the infection). Cell type and time point are not known.

CDR3 region: CASSGRDSGTDTQYF. The CDR3 nucleotides are TGCGCCAGCAGCGGCCGGGACAGTGGCACAGATACGCAGTATTTT. This rearrangement joins TRBV5-1 to TRBJ2-3; 7 nucleotides align to TRBD1. Germline-derived CDR1 and CDR2 are SGHRS and YFSETQ. CDR3 length: 15 residues. Germline trimming cut 4 bases from V and 1 base from J; bases unmatched to any gene: 6.